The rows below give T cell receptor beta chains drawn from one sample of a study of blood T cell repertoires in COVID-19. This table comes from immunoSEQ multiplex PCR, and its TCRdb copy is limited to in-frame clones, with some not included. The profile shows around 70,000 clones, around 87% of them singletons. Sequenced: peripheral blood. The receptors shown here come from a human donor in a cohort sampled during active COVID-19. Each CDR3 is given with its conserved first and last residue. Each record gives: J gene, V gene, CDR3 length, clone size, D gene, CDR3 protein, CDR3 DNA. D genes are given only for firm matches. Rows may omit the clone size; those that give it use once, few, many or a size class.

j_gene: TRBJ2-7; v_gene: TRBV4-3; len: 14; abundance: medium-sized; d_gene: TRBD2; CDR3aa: CASSPHGGGYEQYF; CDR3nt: TGCGCCAGCAGCCCCCACGGGGGGGGCTACGAGCAGTACTTC
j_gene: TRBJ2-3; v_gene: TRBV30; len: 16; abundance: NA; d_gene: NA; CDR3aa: CAWVFGSNVLADTQYF; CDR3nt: TGTGCCTGGGTTTTTGGTAGTAACGTCCTGGCAGATACGCAGTATTTT
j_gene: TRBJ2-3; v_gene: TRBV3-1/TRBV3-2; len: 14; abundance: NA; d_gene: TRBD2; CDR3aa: CASSHGTSRDTQYF; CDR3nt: TGTGCCAGCAGCCATGGGACTAGCAGAGATACGCAGTATTTT
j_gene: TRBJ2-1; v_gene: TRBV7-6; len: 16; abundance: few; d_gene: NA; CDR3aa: CASSPFEGGTYNEQFF; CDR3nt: TGTGCCAGCAGCCCGTTTGAGGGGGGGACCTACAATGAGCAGTTCTTC
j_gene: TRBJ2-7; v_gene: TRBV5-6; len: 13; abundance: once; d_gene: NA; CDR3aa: CASSLPTSNEQYF; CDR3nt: TGTGCCAGCAGCTTGCCCACTAGTAACGAGCAGTACTTC
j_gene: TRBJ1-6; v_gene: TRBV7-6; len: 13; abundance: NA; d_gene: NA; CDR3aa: CASSPARNSPLHF; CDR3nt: TGTGCCAGCAGCCCTGCCCGGAATTCACCCCTCCACTTT
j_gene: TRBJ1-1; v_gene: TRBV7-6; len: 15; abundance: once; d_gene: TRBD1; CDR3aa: CASSLGAGGNTEAFF; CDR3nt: TGTGCCAGCAGCTTAGGGGCAGGGGGCAACACTGAAGCTTTCTTT
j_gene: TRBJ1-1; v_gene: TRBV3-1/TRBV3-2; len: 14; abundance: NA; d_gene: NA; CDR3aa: CASSLRAVSTEAFF; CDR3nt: TGTGCCAGCAGTCTCAGGGCGGTCAGCACTGAAGCTTTCTTT
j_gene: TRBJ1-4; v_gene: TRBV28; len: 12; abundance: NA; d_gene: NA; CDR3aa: CASSFTQGGVFF; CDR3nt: TGTGCCAGCAGTTTTACGCAGGGAGGGGTGTTTTTT
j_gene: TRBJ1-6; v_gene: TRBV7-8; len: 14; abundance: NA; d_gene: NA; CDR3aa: CASSLGHPNSPLHF; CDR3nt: TGTGCCAGCAGCTTGGGACACCCTAATTCACCCCTCCACTTT
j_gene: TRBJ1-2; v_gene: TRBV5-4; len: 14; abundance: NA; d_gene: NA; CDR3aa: CASSLIMGGNGYTF; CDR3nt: TGTGCCAGCAGCTTGATTATGGGGGGGAATGGCTACACCTTC
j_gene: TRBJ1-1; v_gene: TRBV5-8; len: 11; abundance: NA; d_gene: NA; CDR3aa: CASEMNTEAFF; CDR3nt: TGTGCCAGCGAGATGAACACTGAAGCTTTCTTT
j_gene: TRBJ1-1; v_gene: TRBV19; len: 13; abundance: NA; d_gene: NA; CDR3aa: CASSMQVNTEAFF; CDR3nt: TGTGCCAGTAGTATGCAGGTGAACACTGAAGCTTTCTTT
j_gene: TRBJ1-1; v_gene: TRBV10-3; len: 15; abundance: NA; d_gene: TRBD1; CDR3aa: CAISDLGQGVLEAFF; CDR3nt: TGTGCCATCAGTGACCTGGGACAGGGCGTACTTGAAGCTTTCTTT
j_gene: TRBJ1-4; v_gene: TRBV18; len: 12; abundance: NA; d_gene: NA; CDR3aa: CASSPVSGKLFF; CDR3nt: TGTGCCAGCTCACCAGTATCCGGAAAACTGTTTTTT
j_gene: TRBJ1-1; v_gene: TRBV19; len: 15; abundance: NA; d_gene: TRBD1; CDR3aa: CASSRPGQGNTEAFF; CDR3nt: TGTGCCAGTAGTAGGCCTGGACAGGGGAACACTGAAGCTTTCTTT
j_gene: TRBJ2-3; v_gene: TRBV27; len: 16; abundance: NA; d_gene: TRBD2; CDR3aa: CASSASGGGSTDTQYF; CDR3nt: TGTGCCAGCAGTGCCAGCGGGGGGGGTAGCACAGATACGCAGTATTTT
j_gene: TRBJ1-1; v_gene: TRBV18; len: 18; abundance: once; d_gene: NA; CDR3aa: CASSPDLIGSRMNTEAFF; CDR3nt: TGTGCCAGCTCACCCGACTTAATAGGCAGTCGCATGAACACTGAAGCTTTCTTT
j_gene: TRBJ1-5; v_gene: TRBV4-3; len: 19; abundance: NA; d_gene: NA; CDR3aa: CASSQDIGQGRGLSQPQHF; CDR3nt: TGCGCCAGCAGCCAAGATATAGGGCAGGGGAGAGGGCTTAGTCAGCCCCAGCATTTT
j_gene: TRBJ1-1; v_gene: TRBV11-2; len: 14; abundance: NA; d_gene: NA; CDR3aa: CASSLDGPNTEAFF; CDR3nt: TGTGCCAGCAGCTTAGATGGCCCTAACACTGAAGCTTTCTTT